This entry lists 25 T cell receptor beta chains sequenced from one sample in a study of T cell repertoires in cytomegalovirus infection. MiXCR was run by TCRdb on the reads, yielding one entry per CDR3 protein. The sample lists nearly 450,000 distinct CDR3 sequences; 25% to 40% were seen once. The sequenced material came from PBMCs. The receptor source for this set is a human donor in good health (CMV status not recorded). Some clones in this sample may be carry-over from other donors' samples.

The V call is TRBV24-1, the J call TRBJ1-5, with no clear D. This CDR3 has 12 residues. CDR1 KGHDR and CDR2 SFDVKD come from the germline V gene. V was cut by 10 bases and J by 10 bases, with 16 bases left in between. CDR3: CATWTGSGPQHF. In nucleotides, the CDR3 is TGTGCCACTTGGACGGGGTCAGGACCCCAGCATTTT.

The chain has TRBV19 and TRBJ2-1; no clear D gene. The CDR3 runs to 15 residues. Between the trimmed V and J ends, which lost 1 base and 8 bases, there was a span of 15 bases. The germline V gene encodes CDR1 LNHDA and CDR2 SQIVND (reference sequence). Written as DNA, the CDR3 is TGTGCCAGTAGTATAGCGAGACATGTTTCGGATGAGCAGTTCTTC. Translated, it gives CASSIARHVSDEQFF.

At least ten counts were recorded for this clonotype. This chain joins TRBV7-6 and TRBJ2-2; the match to TRBD2 covers 7 bases. CDR1 and CDR2 (germline): SGHVS, FNYEAQ. V gave up 8 bases and J gave up 1 base; unmatched junction bases: 10. The CDR3 has 16 amino acids. CDR3: CASSIVGTKNTGELFF. As DNA, the CDR3 is TGTGCCAGCTCCATAGTCGGGACTAAGAACACCGGGGAGCTGTTTTTT.

The J gene is TRBJ1-1, the V gene TRBV6-1; D may be TRBD1 (5 bases). Deletions cut 4 bases from V and 6 bases from J, with 18 bases between. CDR1 is MNHNS, CDR2 SASEGT, per germline. The CDR3 consists of 15 residues. CDR3 DNA: TGTGCCAGCAGTGTCGGAGGGGTCGGGACCGCTGAAGCTTTCTTT. Residues: CASSVGGVGTAEAFF.

The chain uses TRBV2 and TRBJ1-1; the D is unclear. Germline CDR1 and CDR2: SNHLY and FYNNEI. The CDR3 has 13 amino acids. Trimming cost V 4 bases and J 9 bases, with 15 bases left between them. The chain's CDR3 is CASSGGTEVQAFF. CDR3 bases: TGTGCCAGCAGTGGAGGAACAGAGGTTCAAGCTTTCTTT.

The chain carries TRBV12-3 or TRBV12-4 and TRBJ2-7; 11 bases fit TRBD1. V shed 6 bases and J 5 bases; nucleotides not matched to a gene: 12. The CDR3 runs 16 residues. For the CDR3, the DNA is TGTGCCAGCAGAGGGACAGGGGGTAAAAGCCCCCACGAGCAGTACTTC. Amino acid sequence: CASRGTGGKSPHEQYF.

This clonotype was observed a handful of times. V usage is TRBV28 and J usage is TRBJ1-3, with unresolved D. The CDR3 loop spans 14 amino acids. Germline loops: CDR1 MDHEN, CDR2 SYDVKM. V lost 5 bases and J 0 bases, leaving 8 bases between the germline ends. Here the CDR3 reads CASSIPDSGNTIYF. In DNA, the CDR3 is TGTGCCAGCAGTATACCGGACTCTGGAAACACCATATATTTT.

The chain has TRBV19 and TRBJ2-6; D unresolved. The CDR3 spans 16 residues. Trimming took off 2 bases at V and 2 bases at J, with 10 bases between the two ends. Germline loops: CDR1 LNHDA, CDR2 SQIVND (reference sequence). CDR3 coding DNA: TGTGCCAGTAGTATACAAGGGCGAACTGGGGCCAACGTCCTGACTTTC. Its protein product is CASSIQGRTGANVLTF. The complete variable domain, with remaining parts taken from reference TRBV19 and TRBJ2-6, reads DGGITQSPKYLFRKEGQNVTLSCEQNLNHDAMYWYRQDPGQGLRLIYYSQIVNDFQKGDIAEGYSVSREKKESFPLTVTSAQKNPTAFYLCASSIQGRTGANVLTFGAGSRLTVL.

With regard to this clonotype: One junction end disagrees with the germline gene, perhaps due to a read error. The chain has TRBV20-1 and TRBJ2-7, with a tentative D call TRBD1 (5 bases). Germline lookup yields CDR1 DFQATT and CDR2 SNEGSKA (reference sequence). This CDR3 spans 17 amino acids. The CDR3 sequence is CSAQPLDSLQTFYKQYF. As DNA, the CDR3 is TGTAGTGCTCAGCCACTCGACAGTCTGCAGACTTTCTACAAGCAGTACTTC.

This clonotype was found many times. The gene calls are TRBV7-2 and TRBJ2-1, with 12 bases aligning to TRBD1. The CDR3 extends over 20 amino acids. V was clipped by 4 bases and J by 0 bases; unmatched bases: 13. In germline, CDR1 is SGHTA, CDR2 FQGNSA. CDR3 sequence reads: CASSSIGGTGGTSSYNEQFF. The CDR3 nucleotides are TGTGCCAGCAGCTCGATAGGGGGGACAGGGGGCACGAGCTCCTACAATGAGCAGTTCTTC. The full variable domain, its missing parts supplied by reference TRBV7-2 and TRBJ2-1, is GAGVSQSPSNKVTEKGKDVELRCDPISGHTALYWYRQSLGQGLEFLIYFQGNSAPDKSGLPSDRFSAERTGGSVSTLTIQRTQQEDSAVYLCASSSIGGTGGTSSYNEQFFGPGTRLTVL.

The rearrangement links TRBV28 to TRBJ1-5; the D gene is possibly TRBD1 (5 bases). Trimming cost V 3 bases and J 5 bases, with 14 bases left between them. CDR3 length: 15 amino acids. Germline loops: CDR1 MDHEN, CDR2 SYDVKM. CDR3 DNA sequence: TGTGCCAGCAGTTTCTTGGGAGGGGTTTATCAGCCCCAGCATTTT. Translation: CASSFLGGVYQPQHF. Full variable domain (missing parts from reference TRBV28 and TRBJ1-5): DVKVTQSSRYLVKRTGEKVFLECVQDMDHENMFWYRQDPGLGLRLIYFSYDVKMKEKGDIPEGYSVSREKKERFSLILESASTNQTSMYLCASSFLGGVYQPQHFGDGTRLSIL.

The chain combines TRBV4-1 with TRBJ2-1, with unresolved D. The V and J ends lost 2 bases and 2 bases respectively, with 7 bases between them. The CDR3 contains 14 residues. CDR1 is MGHRA and CDR2 is YSYEKL in the germline V gene. In DNA, the CDR3 is TGCGCCAGCAGCCAACCTAGGGCCTACAATGAGCAGTTCTTC. This codes for CASSQPRAYNEQFF.

This chain connects TRBV28 to TRBJ1-1, with D perhaps matching TRBD1 (5 bases). The V gene's germline CDR1 is MDHEN and CDR2 SYDVKM. There are 13 residues in the CDR3. With 3 bases removed from V and 5 bases from J, the gap between germline ends came to 10 bases. CDR3 in DNA: TGTGCCAGCAGTTTCCCTGAGGGGACTGAAGCTTTCTTT. Protein sequence: CASSFPEGTEAFF.

This clonotype has more than one count but fewer than ten. J is TRBJ1-6 and V is TRBV4-1; TRBD1 aligns across 8 bases. With 3 bases clipped from V and 2 bases from J, the junction kept 3 bases outside the gene matches. CDR3 length equals 16 residues. Looked up from germline, CDR1 is MGHRA and CDR2 is YSYEKL. CDR3 in amino acids: CASSHETGAYNSPLHF. CDR3 coding DNA: TGCGCCAGCAGCCACGAGACAGGGGCCTATAATTCACCCCTCCACTTT.

Of note for this clonotype: This may arise from a read error, as a much more abundant clone is one base away. The chain carries TRBV7-2 and TRBJ1-3, with D possibly matching TRBD1 (5 bases). The germline CDR1 and CDR2 sequences are SGHTA and FQGNSA. Trimming removed 2 bases at V and 8 bases at J, with 13 bases between. The CDR3 runs 14 residues. CDR3 nucleotide sequence: TGTGCCAGCAGCTTATATGGGACGTTGGACACCATATATTTT. Its translation: CASSLYGTLDTIYF.

In this sample, this clonotype turned up many times. The chain is built from TRBV6-1 and TRBJ2-3; 10 bases are a match to TRBD2. Germline V lookup: CDR1 MNHNS, CDR2 SASEGT. CDR3 length: 17 amino acids. V lost 7 bases, J lost 1 base, and 11 bases stayed unmatched. This CDR3 reads CASKRRSGGEGTDTQYF. CDR3 nucleotides: TGTGCCAGCAAGAGGAGAAGCGGGGGGGAGGGCACAGATACGCAGTATTTT.

This clonotype has more than one count but fewer than ten. The J gene is TRBJ1-1, the V gene TRBV19, with TRBD1 matching over 7 bases. Germline V gene data show CDR1 as LNHDA and CDR2 as SQIVND (reference sequence). V shed 6 bases and J 3 bases; nucleotides not matched to a gene: 13. CDR3 size: 16 residues. The CDR3 coding sequence is TGTGCCAGTAGGCCGTCGACAGGGTTGCTCGACACTGAAGCTTTCTTT. It is translated as CASRPSTGLLDTEAFF. Drawing the rest from reference TRBV19 and TRBJ1-1, the complete variable domain is DGGITQSPKYLFRKEGQNVTLSCEQNLNHDAMYWYRQDPGQGLRLIYYSQIVNDFQKGDIAEGYSVSREKKESFPLTVTSAQKNPTAFYLCASRPSTGLLDTEAFFGQGTRLTVV.

The rearrangement uses TRBV4-1 and TRBJ2-7, with 9 bases aligning to TRBD1. This CDR3 comprises 15 residues. With 1 base clipped from V and 2 bases from J, the junction kept 3 bases outside the gene matches. The V gene's germline CDR1 is MGHRA and CDR2 YSYEKL. As DNA, the CDR3 is TGCGCCAGCAGCCAAGGGGGACAGGGTACCTACGAGCAGTACTTC. This sequence encodes CASSQGGQGTYEQYF.

The V gene is TRBV7-2, the J gene TRBJ2-5; D unresolved. Trimming removed 1 base at V and 2 bases at J, with 8 bases between. CDR1 is SGHTA and CDR2 is FQGNSA in the germline V gene. The CDR3 consists of 14 residues. CDR3 sequence: CASSLEPVQETQYF. As DNA, the CDR3 is TGTGCCAGCAGCTTAGAACCTGTACAAGAGACCCAGTACTTC.

This chain connects TRBV30 to TRBJ2-1, with 11 positions matching TRBD1. The junction had 10 bases not matched to a gene; V was cut back by 3 bases and J by 6 bases. Per germline, CDR1 GTSNPN and CDR2 SVGIG (reference sequence). The CDR3 extends over 16 amino acids. The CDR3 is CAWRDPGTGGFNEQFF. The CDR3 DNA reads as TGTGCCTGGAGAGACCCCGGGACAGGGGGGTTCAATGAGCAGTTCTTC.

The V call is TRBV19, the J call TRBJ2-7, with D possibly matching TRBD1 (6 bases). The CDR3 has 15 residues. Germline CDR1 reads LNHDA; CDR2 reads SQIVND (reference sequence). V was shortened by 4 bases and J by 2 bases, with 15 bases between the two germline ends. The CDR3 region is CASSSSRDKTYEQYF. The CDR3 DNA sequence: TGTGCCAGTAGTAGTAGCCGGGACAAAACCTACGAGCAGTACTTC.

This clonotype was detected only a few times. The V gene is TRBV10-3, the J gene TRBJ2-2, with unresolved D. V was clipped by 0 bases and J by 6 bases, with 5 bases between them. In germline, CDR1 is ENHRY, CDR2 SYGVKD. This CDR3 spans 13 amino acids. The CDR3 region is CAISESPAGELFF. CDR3 nucleotides: TGTGCCATCAGTGAGTCGCCGGCCGGGGAGCTGTTTTTT.

V usage is TRBV6-1 and J usage is TRBJ1-6, with TRBD1 as a possible D gene (5 bases). This CDR3 region has 16 residues. The germline V gene encodes CDR1 MNHNS and CDR2 SASEGT. Trimming shortened V by 6 bases and J by 5 bases, and 17 bases separated the two germline ends. CDR3 loop: CASRLGEKADNSPLHF. In DNA, the CDR3 is TGTGCCAGCAGACTAGGGGAAAAAGCCGATAATTCACCCCTCCACTTT.

The chain recombines TRBV12-3 or TRBV12-4 with TRBJ2-5, with no clear D. Trimming shortened V by 1 base and J by 2 bases, and 14 bases separated the two germline ends. CDR3 length: 16 amino acids. CDR3 DNA: TGTGCCAGCAGTTTAGAGGTTCGCTCTCGGCAAGAGACCCAGTACTTC. Translated, it gives CASSLEVRSRQETQYF.

The V gene is TRBV19, the J gene TRBJ1-5, with a weak D call TRBD1 (6 bases). V was trimmed by 6 bases and J by 3 bases, leaving 12 bases between them. Germline values: CDR1 LNHDA, CDR2 SQIVND (reference sequence). The CDR3 runs to 14 residues. The CDR3 DNA follows: TGTGCCAGTAGGGAGGACAGATTCAATCAGCCCCAGCATTTT. Its protein is CASREDRFNQPQHF.